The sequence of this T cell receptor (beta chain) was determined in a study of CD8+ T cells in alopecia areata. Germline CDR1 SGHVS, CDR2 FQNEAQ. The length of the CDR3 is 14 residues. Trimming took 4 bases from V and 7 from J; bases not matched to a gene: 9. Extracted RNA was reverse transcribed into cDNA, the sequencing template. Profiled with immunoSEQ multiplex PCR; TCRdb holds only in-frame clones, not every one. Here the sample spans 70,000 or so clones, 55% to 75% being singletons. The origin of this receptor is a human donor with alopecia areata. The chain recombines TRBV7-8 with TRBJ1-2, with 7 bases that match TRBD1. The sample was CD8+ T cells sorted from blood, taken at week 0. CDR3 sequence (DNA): TGTGCCAGCAGCTCTTCACAGGGGATGGCTGGCTACACCTTC. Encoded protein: CASSSSQGMAGYTF.